One T cell receptor (beta chain) is described in this entry. This clonotype appeared many times. Its antigen target is currently unknown. It has no much larger one-base neighbor in the sample; base qualities were not kept. Libraries of naive CD8 T cells were generated from about 20,000 to 1,000,000 sorted cells, with 10%, 30% or 50% of the purified RNA used. Naive CD8 T cells, defined as CD8+CD4-CCR7+CD45RA+, were FACS-sorted into RLT Plus buffer on a BD FACSAria II. To test detection sensitivity, Jurkat RNA equivalent to ten TCR copies was spiked into samples of about 19,000-1,000,000 naive CD8 T cells. CD8 T cells were enriched using RosetteSep CD8+ T Cell Enrichment Cocktail and Ficoll-Paque, and the enriched cells then underwent ACK red cell lysis. This record belongs to a study of molecular identifiers for immune sequencing clone quantification (dated by TCRdb to between 2017 and 2018). For context, the study as a whole: For a replicate experiment, RNA from approximately 20,000 or 100,000 naive CD8 T cells was divided into five aliquots, and four of the five aliquots were sequenced. The study was a methods study using CD8 T cells to benchmark molecular-identifier clustering-based TCR repertoire sequencing (MIDCIRS) and TCR RNA copy counting. Findings and caveats that apply to the study as a whole: The sizes of highly expanded clones could end up underestimated when identical TCR molecules share a barcode. The naive libraries included spiked-in Jurkat TCR RNA (around 9 copies' worth), and this RNA is not part of the donor repertoire. When barcode sub-clustering was left out, chimeric consensus sequences inflated TCR diversity, with chimeras reaching as high as 47%. Modeling indicated around 3 TCR RNA copies recovered per cell, compared with about 9.7 by digital PCR, which implies a capture efficiency of around 30%. Clones above 20 RNA copies held over 97% of molecules in CMV-specific effector cells but under 1% in naive cells. A single cell's worth of spiked-in Jurkat TCR RNA was reported detectable even among approximately 930,000 naive CD8 T cells.

The library came from PCR. Sequenced on a NextSeq 500. Bulk TCR libraries were made following a previously described method, with the TCR primers given in Table S5. Purification of total RNA was performed with the Qiagen AllPrep DNA/RNA kit. Before analysis, reads from multiple sequencing runs of the same library were pooled. Per the original workflow: Only reads with exact TCR constant sequence were kept, trimmed to 150 nt, and grouped by their 12-nt molecular barcodes. Reads inside each barcode group were sub-clustered using a 15% Levenshtein threshold, and a quality-weighted consensus sequence was constructed for each RNA molecule. Non-functional sequences were filtered out, along with any lower-count sequence sitting one edit away from another sequence. On the basis of fitting two negative binomial distributions, barcode sub-clusters with fewer than 20% of the maximum read count were discarded. TCRdb reran the public reads through fastp at Q25 and MiXCR, keeping productive beta chains. Each entry is one CDR3 protein sequence, shown with its most common DNA and genes. TCRdb's processing, not the authors' own work, is the source of the V and J calls. The sample table contains about half a million distinct CDR3 sequences; only one count was recorded for about 25% of them. The leading ten clones occupy around 0.8% of the sample.

The germline V gene sets CDR1 to LGHNA and CDR2 to YSLEER. Germline trimming amounts to 1 base on V and 3 bases on J, with 0 as the count of junction bases outside the gene matches. The CDR3, from cysteine to phenylalanine, totals 15 residues. Only CDR3 DNA is held: 45 bases, read in frame from base 1. This clonotype was obtained from a human donor in good health. Some libraries in this study had Jurkat cell RNA spiked in. Source material: naive CD8+ T cells from blood, with Jurkat cell RNA spiked in. What this sample's cell subset or site label stands for: FACS-sorted CD8+CD4-CCR7+CD45RA+ naive T cells. The V and J genes are TRBV4-3 and TRBJ2-1, and TRBD2 matches 10 of the central bases. The DNA reads as follows: TGCGCCAGCAGCCAAGGGACTAGCGGCTACAATGAGCAGTTCTTC. The translation is CASSQGTSGYNEQFF.